This T cell receptor beta chain was recovered during a study of blood T cell repertoires in COVID-19. Study background: Acute-phase and convalescent COVID-19 samples originated in the United States, Italy and Spain. The analysed material was cDNA or gDNA that came from T cells, B-cell-depleted T cells, or PBMCs.

CDR3 length: 18 amino acids. The V gene's germline CDR1 is ENHRY and CDR2 SYGVKD. Trimming shortened V by 5 bases and J by 0 bases, and 19 bases separated the two germline ends. Per the authors' pipeline: Nucleated cell number was recorded as an estimate derived from reference gene primer amplification. Repertoires were generated with immunoSEQ multiplex PCR, while TCRdb's copy carries only in-frame clones and drops some. V and J calls plus clone size are reproduced from that table; the DNA served to infer D and trimming. The table lists 13,000 to 15,000 clones, approximately 88% of them singletons. The TCR was taken from a human donor in a cohort sampled during active COVID-19. Sequences were obtained from peripheral blood. This chain connects TRBV10-3 to TRBJ2-2, with D possibly being TRBD1 (7 bases). CDR3 in DNA: TGTGCCATCAGTACCAGGGGGGTGGGCAAGCCGAACACCGGGGAGCTGTTTTTT. Protein sequence: CAISTRGVGKPNTGELFF.